This T cell receptor (beta chain) appears in the sequencing data of a study of blood T cell repertoires in COVID-19. In the study overall: COVID-19 samples, acute and convalescent, were from the United States, Italy and Spain. T cells, B-cell-depleted T cells, or PBMCs supplied cDNA or gDNA.

Germline V gene sequence: CDR1 SGHKS, CDR2 YYEKEE (reference sequence). The CDR3 consists of 13 residues. Trimming took 1 base from V and 4 from J, leaving 9 bases between them. Per the original methods: It was from reference gene primer amplification that nucleated cell counts were estimated. Generated by immunoSEQ multiplex PCR, the TCRdb table keeps only in-frame clones and is missing some. That table supplies the V and J calls and clone size; D and trimming were determined from the DNA. The data contain under 300,000 clones, roughly 86% of them seen just once; the ten biggest clones take up roughly 3.3%.

Sequenced input: PBMCs or T cells enriched from blood (not recorded which). This clonotype was obtained from a woman between 40 and 55 years old with acute COVID-19. This rearrangement joins TRBV5-5 to TRBJ2-7, with D maybe TRBD1 (7 bases). The CDR3, as DNA: TGTGCCAGCAGCTTGCAGGGGGGATACGAGCAGTACTTC. It codes for CASSLQGGYEQYF.